This T cell receptor (beta chain) was identified during a study of radiotherapy plus CTLA-4 blockade in lung cancer (dated by TCRdb to 2016 to 2018). Regarding the study in general: Objective responses occurred in approximately 17% of enrolled patients, and about 30% achieved disease control. Beyond this particular receptor, the publication reports: TCR clones derived from tumors expanded in peripheral blood after treatment with radiotherapy and ipilimumab. The strongest predictors of response, as reported, were early dynamic changes in blood T cell clones along with a rise in serum interferon-beta after radiation.

V has 8 bases trimmed and J has 7 bases trimmed; junction bases matching no gene number 17. CDR1 is given as SGHAT and CDR2 as FQNNGV, both from the germline V gene. The CDR3 runs 17 residues from the cysteine to the phenylalanine. Left in the record is the CDR3 DNA by itself, 51 bases read in frame from the first base. With respect to this clone: The clone's antigen remains unknown. No base-level quality is on record; no much larger clone is a single base apart.

In this study, focal radiation therapy paired with CTLA-4 blockade (ipilimumab) was tested in patients who had chemo-refractory metastatic non-small-cell lung cancer. Library method: the immunoSEQ multiplex PCR assay. TCRdb's version of the immuneACCESS table is confined to in-frame rearrangements and falls short of the full clone set. An unresolved V gene accounts for under half of the shortfall where checked; the remainder is of unknown origin. Recorded for this sample are 45,000 or so clones; 70% to 80% of them occurred a single time. The ten largest make up approximately 8.8% of the sample. The sequence is built from TRBV11-2 and TRBJ1-4, and TRBD1 matches 9 of the central bases. The origin of this receptor is a human donor with non-small cell lung cancer who had stable disease on radiotherapy plus ipilimumab. This specimen consisted of peripheral blood, obtained from a patient treated with radiotherapy plus ipilimumab. The DNA reads TGTGCCAGCGCTACGACGGGACAGGGTCGAGTTAGTGAAAAACTGTTTTTT. It translates as CASATTGQGRVSEKLFF.